Following are 4 T cell receptor beta chains from one sample sequenced in a study of shared clonotypes between healthy human individuals (dated by TCRdb to about 2020). Receptors were amplified or captured by the immunoSEQ multiplex PCR assay. The source is immuneACCESS, and TCRdb retained only in-frame sequences with V and J called. Part of the clones is not carried over; for the studies checked, unresolved V genes explain less than half of this, and the remainder is unexplained. The sample table lists roughly 490,000 clones, approximately 80% of them with a count of one. Of the sample, over 10% is held by the ten largest clones. The sequencing input was PBMCs. Source of these receptors: a woman aged 40 to 49 in good health. Some clones in this sample may be carry-over from other donors' samples.

The chain carries TRBV6-6 and TRBJ1-1; D uncertain. Trimming removed 6 bases at V and 6 bases at J, with 8 bases between. The CDR3 has 11 residues. Germline V gene data show CDR1 as MNHNY and CDR2 as SVGAGI (reference sequence). The CDR3 nucleotides are TGTGCCAGCAGCAACAGCGCTGAAGCTTTCTTT. Translated: CASSNSAEAFF.

The chain is built from TRBV27 and TRBJ2-3; weak D call: TRBD2 (7 bases). The V gene's germline CDR1 is MNHEY and CDR2 SMNVEV (reference sequence). The CDR3 covers 13 residues. Trimming shortened V by 10 bases and J by 8 bases, and 19 bases separated the two germline ends. The chain's CDR3 is CATSEVGGGTQYF. CDR3 nucleotide sequence: TGTGCCACCTCTGAGGTGGGAGGGGGTACGCAGTATTTT.

The gene calls are TRBV28 and TRBJ2-5; D perhaps matches TRBD1 (6 bases). CDR1 and CDR2 (germline): MDHEN, SYDVKM. Trimming took off 6 bases at V and 5 bases at J, with 16 bases between the two ends. The CDR3 totals 14 residues. CDR3 coding DNA: TGTGCCAGCAGCCCGCCACGACAGGTGGAGACCCAGTACTTC. Protein: CASSPPRQVETQYF.

This clone was counted only a few times. The rearrangement joins TRBV10-3 to TRBJ2-7; the match to TRBD2 covers 7 bases. Germline V lookup: CDR1 ENHRY, CDR2 SYGVKD. The CDR3 covers 13 residues. The trim removed 2 bases at V and 3 bases at J, leaving 1 base unmatched. CDR3: CAISEREVYEQYF. CDR3 bases: TGTGCCATCAGTGAGCGGGAGGTCTACGAGCAGTACTTC.